This entry describes one T cell receptor beta chain. The method was immunoSEQ multiplex PCR; TCRdb's version includes in-frame clones alone and lacks a portion of them. The table shows fewer than 600,000 clones, with approximately 90% occurring only once. CDR3 length equals 15 residues. V lost 5 bases, J lost 6 bases, and 10 bases stayed unmatched. Germline values: CDR1 SGHVS, CDR2 FQNEAQ. The source of the sample is a study of blood T cell repertoires in COVID-19. Input material: PBMCs or T cells enriched from blood (not recorded which). J is TRBJ1-5 and V is TRBV7-8, with 7 bases aligning to TRBD1. This TCR was recovered from a woman in her thirties or forties who had recovered from COVID-19. The CDR3 nucleotides read TGTGCCAGCAGCCCTCTAGACAGGGTTCTTCAGCCCCAGCATTTT. Amino acid sequence: CASSPLDRVLQPQHF.